This T cell receptor beta chain derives from a study of graft-versus-host responses after intestinal transplantation. Regarding the study as a whole: There were GvH clones found in recipient marrow, and some of them appeared first in ileum or blood.

Profiling relied on immunoSEQ multiplex PCR, and the TCRdb table lists in-frame clones only, not all of them. The sample includes 75,000 to 100,000 clones, roughly 88% of them seen just once. V gave up 7 bases and J gave up 1 base, with 16 bases separating them. The CDR3 totals 15 residues. The germline CDR1 and CDR2 sequences are MDHEN and SYDVKM. This clone came up a few times. Antigen specificity is unknown. This chain joins TRBV28 and TRBJ1-2; D remains unclear. The receptor was isolated from a human patient who received an intestinal transplant, so some T cells may come from the graft donor. The source was PBMCs, collected 255 days after intestinal transplant. DNA of the CDR3: TGTGCCAGCAACATGGGGATAGGCGGTAACTATGGCTACACCTTC. It specifies CASNMGIGGNYGYTF.